The count of the clone carrying this TCR beta chain is one. Germline CDR1 is SQVTM and CDR2 is ANQGSEA. V gave up 8 bases and J gave up 2 bases, with 13 bases separating them. The CDR3 covers 13 residues. Each CDR3 protein is one row after TCRdb ran MiXCR on the PCR reads. The sample lists more than 70,000 distinct CDR3 sequences, about 48% occurring once. This entry belongs to a study of CDR3 diversity in severe acne. The sequence was collected from a male donor in good health, serving as a control. Sequenced: blood. The chain couples TRBV29-1 to TRBJ2-1; possible D gene TRBD1, 5 bases. The CDR3 sequence is CSSDQGAYNEQFF. The CDR3 DNA reads as TGCAGCAGTGATCAAGGGGCCTACAATGAGCAGTTCTTC.